This is a list of T cell receptor beta chains from one sample in a study of T cell repertoires in cytomegalovirus infection. TCRdb redid the calling of the reads with MiXCR, one entry per CDR3 protein. The table shows roughly 200,000 distinct CDR3 sequences, with less than 9.5% occurring only once. Sequencing was performed on PBMCs. All receptors derive from a human donor in good health (CMV status not recorded). Some clones in this sample may be carry-over from other donors' samples. Both conserved end residues are part of each CDR3. Clone size is shown for a subset of rows, as once, few, many or a class of expanded clone.

CDR3aa: CASSPWGGYEQYF
abundance: few
v_gene: TRBV9
j_gene: TRBJ2-7

CDR3aa: CASSRDRDRGQPQHF
abundance: NA
v_gene: TRBV3-1
j_gene: TRBJ1-5

CDR3aa: CSASQGGDSNQPQHF
abundance: few
v_gene: TRBV20-1
j_gene: TRBJ1-5

CDR3aa: CASSERQGSNYGYTF
abundance: NA
v_gene: TRBV2
j_gene: TRBJ1-2

CDR3aa: CASRGGRGRPGYEQYF
abundance: many
v_gene: TRBV11-2
j_gene: TRBJ2-7

CDR3aa: CSAGRGGGFYGYTF
abundance: many
v_gene: TRBV20-1
j_gene: TRBJ1-2

CDR3aa: CASRSPPSTEAFF
abundance: NA
v_gene: TRBV7-3
j_gene: TRBJ1-1

CDR3aa: CASSLEVISPLHF
abundance: many
v_gene: TRBV5-1
j_gene: TRBJ1-6

CDR3aa: CASSLGTGTYEQYF
abundance: many
v_gene: TRBV7-8
j_gene: TRBJ2-7

CDR3aa: CASSLAGGGSYNEQFF
abundance: few
v_gene: TRBV7-2
j_gene: TRBJ2-1

CDR3aa: CASRDLAVAKNIQYF
abundance: few
v_gene: TRBV12-3/TRBV12-4
j_gene: TRBJ2-4

CDR3aa: CASSLPGEYGYTF
abundance: many
v_gene: TRBV7-2
j_gene: TRBJ1-2

CDR3aa: CSAPLIGRGGETQYF
abundance: few
v_gene: TRBV20-1
j_gene: TRBJ2-5

CDR3aa: CASSLRTRSNTGELFF
abundance: few
v_gene: TRBV7-2
j_gene: TRBJ2-2

CDR3aa: CASGDTDTQYF
abundance: few
v_gene: TRBV28
j_gene: TRBJ2-3

CDR3aa: CASSLDWRGTGNTIYF
abundance: NA
v_gene: TRBV5-4
j_gene: TRBJ1-3

CDR3aa: CASSPTWLSNTEAFF
abundance: many
v_gene: TRBV6-2/TRBV6-3
j_gene: TRBJ1-1

CDR3aa: CASSRFWDRVDNEQFF
abundance: NA
v_gene: TRBV6-2/TRBV6-3
j_gene: TRBJ2-1

CDR3aa: CASSLSWTGDGYTF
abundance: many
v_gene: TRBV7-2
j_gene: TRBJ1-2

CDR3aa: CASSLGRANEQYF
abundance: NA
v_gene: TRBV7-8
j_gene: TRBJ2-7

CDR3aa: CASSGGGQNTGELFF
abundance: few
v_gene: TRBV28
j_gene: TRBJ2-2

CDR3aa: CASSLLEATPLHF
abundance: NA
v_gene: TRBV7-9
j_gene: TRBJ1-6

CDR3aa: CASSPLGANTNSGANVLTF
abundance: NA
v_gene: TRBV18
j_gene: TRBJ2-6

CDR3aa: CASSSDRSQEAFF
abundance: NA
v_gene: TRBV13
j_gene: TRBJ1-1

CDR3aa: CASSLTVMNQPQHF
abundance: many
v_gene: TRBV7-2
j_gene: TRBJ1-5

CDR3aa: CASSYSKQAGNTIYF
abundance: many
v_gene: TRBV6-2/TRBV6-3
j_gene: TRBJ1-3

CDR3aa: CSASMAERYNEQFF
abundance: few
v_gene: TRBV20-1
j_gene: TRBJ2-1

CDR3aa: CASSLLAGGGNEQFF
abundance: many
v_gene: TRBV7-9
j_gene: TRBJ2-1

CDR3aa: CASSLQGTNEKLFF
abundance: many
v_gene: TRBV7-8
j_gene: TRBJ1-4

CDR3aa: CASSWDRGGDTQYF
abundance: few
v_gene: TRBV5-4
j_gene: TRBJ2-3

CDR3aa: CASSLGPNTEAFF
abundance: many
v_gene: TRBV12-3/TRBV12-4
j_gene: TRBJ1-1

CDR3aa: CASSQEVSRGLTGELFF
abundance: many
v_gene: TRBV4-3
j_gene: TRBJ2-2

CDR3aa: CASSSGTSGGADTQYF
abundance: many
v_gene: TRBV11-2
j_gene: TRBJ2-3

CDR3aa: CASSLLTGVDYGYTF
abundance: NA
v_gene: TRBV28
j_gene: TRBJ1-2

CDR3aa: CSAREYGGRGSGNTIYF
abundance: NA
v_gene: TRBV20-1
j_gene: TRBJ1-3

CDR3aa: CASGTALKREQYF
abundance: many
v_gene: TRBV28
j_gene: TRBJ2-7

CDR3aa: CASSLTQIEAFF
abundance: many
v_gene: TRBV7-9
j_gene: TRBJ1-1

CDR3aa: CSANAGAGQPQHF
abundance: few
v_gene: TRBV20-1
j_gene: TRBJ1-5

CDR3aa: CSARDQAGGFINSPLHF
abundance: many
v_gene: TRBV20-1
j_gene: TRBJ1-6

CDR3aa: CASSYGGQYGEQYF
abundance: NA
v_gene: TRBV11-2
j_gene: TRBJ2-7

CDR3aa: CASSSQGGSYTF
abundance: few
v_gene: TRBV28
j_gene: TRBJ1-2

CDR3aa: CASSGARLGTEALF
abundance: NA
v_gene: TRBV6-2/TRBV6-3
j_gene: TRBJ1-1

CDR3aa: CASSLDGSYEQYF
abundance: NA
v_gene: TRBV5-1
j_gene: TRBJ2-7

CDR3aa: CASGSGAKPEQYF
abundance: many
v_gene: TRBV28
j_gene: TRBJ2-7

CDR3aa: CASSQDGAAEQPQHF
abundance: few
v_gene: TRBV4-2
j_gene: TRBJ1-5

CDR3aa: CASSSRQGPHRVGYTF
abundance: NA
v_gene: TRBV7-8
j_gene: TRBJ1-2

CDR3aa: CSAQDRQETQYF
abundance: few
v_gene: TRBV20-1
j_gene: TRBJ2-5

CDR3aa: CASCLVGTYEQYF
abundance: NA
v_gene: TRBV7-2
j_gene: TRBJ2-7

CDR3aa: CAIKHPSGSSDTQYF
abundance: NA
v_gene: TRBV10-3
j_gene: TRBJ2-3

CDR3aa: CASSRGRNYGYTF
abundance: many
v_gene: TRBV27
j_gene: TRBJ1-2